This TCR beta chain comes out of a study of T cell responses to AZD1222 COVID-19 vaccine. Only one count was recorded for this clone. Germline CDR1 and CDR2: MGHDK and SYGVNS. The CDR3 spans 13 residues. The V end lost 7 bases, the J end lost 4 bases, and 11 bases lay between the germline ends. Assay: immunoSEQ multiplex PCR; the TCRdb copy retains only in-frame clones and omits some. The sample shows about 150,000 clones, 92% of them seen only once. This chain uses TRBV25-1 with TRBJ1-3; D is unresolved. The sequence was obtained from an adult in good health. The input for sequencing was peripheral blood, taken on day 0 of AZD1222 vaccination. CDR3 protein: CASKDTKGNTIYF. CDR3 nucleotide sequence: TGTGCCAGCAAAGACACAAAGGGAAACACCATATATTTT.